Shown below are 10 T cell receptor beta chains from a single sample sequenced in a study of shared clonotypes between healthy human individuals. Measured with immunoSEQ multiplex PCR; TCRdb has only the in-frame clones, and not every one. The table records 1.5 million to 1.9 million clones, 98% of them present only once. The specimen sequenced was naive CD4+ T cells sorted from blood. Described subset: CD45RA+ positively selected. The receptors derive from a young man in good health.

V gene TRBV5-1 combines with J gene TRBJ1-1; D is perhaps TRBD1 (5 bases). The CDR3 covers 15 residues. Trimming shortened V by 4 bases and J by 1 base, and 14 bases separated the two germline ends. Per germline, CDR1 SGHRS and CDR2 YFSETQ. CDR3 DNA: TGCGCCAGCAGCGGACCGATTGACAGGAACACTGAAGCTTTCTTT. Its translation is CASSGPIDRNTEAFF.

This chain joins TRBV5-1 and TRBJ2-3; 14 positions match TRBD2. The germline CDR1 and CDR2 sequences are SGHRS and YFSETQ. This CDR3 is 19 amino acids long. The V segment lost 3 bases and the J segment 3 bases; nucleotides outside the gene matches: 12. CDR3 sequence: CASSSGLAGGDLWTDTQYF. As DNA, the CDR3 is TGCGCCAGCAGCTCCGGACTAGCGGGAGGCGACCTATGGACAGATACGCAGTATTTT.

This chain connects TRBV28 to TRBJ1-5, with TRBD1 identical over 8 bases. Germline CDR1 reads MDHEN; CDR2 reads SYDVKM. The CDR3 is made up of 15 amino acids. V lost 3 bases, J lost 5 bases, and 6 bases stayed unmatched. The CDR3 is CASSLGTGPHQPQHF. CDR3 coding DNA: TGTGCCAGCAGTTTGGGGACAGGACCACATCAGCCCCAGCATTTT.

The V and J genes are TRBV9 and TRBJ2-1; 9 positions agree with TRBD2. J lost 2 bases, V lost 3 bases, and 3 bases had no gene match. Germline V gene lookup returns CDR1 SGDLS and CDR2 YYNGEE. CDR3 length equals 15 residues. CDR3 sequence (DNA): TGTGCCAGCAGCGAGGGACTAGCTACCTACAATGAGCAGTTCTTC. Its protein is CASSEGLATYNEQFF.

To note about this clone: The same CDR3 can be traced to other DNA sequences in this sample. The V call is TRBV18, the J call TRBJ2-7; 9 nucleotides agree with TRBD2. Germline CDR1 reads KGHSH; CDR2 reads LQKENI. This CDR3 contains 13 residues. J was trimmed by 3 bases and V by 6 bases; bases with no gene match: 3. The CDR3: CASSSGGSYEQYF. CDR3 bases: TGTGCCAGCTCGAGCGGGGGGAGCTACGAGCAGTACTTC.

The CDR3 sequence is CASSTISPHTGELFF. CDR3 nucleotide sequence: TGCGCCAGCAGCACCATTTCCCCCCACACCGGGGAGCTGTTTTTT. The V call is TRBV5-1, the J call TRBJ2-2; no definite D call. The CDR3 spans 15 residues. Trimming cost V 4 bases and J 3 bases, with 13 bases left between them. Germline V gene lookup returns CDR1 SGHRS and CDR2 YFSETQ.

The chain recombines TRBV29-1 with TRBJ1-3; 7 bases line up with TRBD1. The J segment lost 2 bases and the V segment lost 5 bases, leaving 6 bases of the junction unmatched. This CDR3 has 14 amino acids. Germline V CDR1 and CDR2: SQVTM, ANQGSEA. The CDR3 DNA follows: TGCAGCGTTTTAAAGACAGGGACTGGAAACACCATATATTTT. Its protein product is CSVLKTGTGNTIYF.

This chain uses TRBV5-8 with TRBJ2-1; perhaps TRBD2 as D (6 bases). CDR3 length: 15 amino acids. V was shortened by 4 bases and J by 2 bases, with 13 bases between the two germline ends. Germline V gives CDR1 SGHTS, CDR2 YDEGEE. CDR3 loop: CASSISGFTYNEQFF. DNA of the CDR3: TGTGCCAGCAGCATTAGCGGATTCACCTACAATGAGCAGTTCTTC.

This chain uses TRBV28 with TRBJ1-2; D gene ambiguous. Germline assignment: CDR1 MDHEN and CDR2 SYDVKM. The V and J ends lost 6 bases and 3 bases respectively, with 11 bases between them. This CDR3 contains 13 residues. The CDR3 DNA is TGTGCCAGCAGCCCAAGTTCACACTATGGCTACACCTTC. Amino acid sequence: CASSPSSHYGYTF.

This chain joins TRBV7-9 and TRBJ2-1, with 11 bases lining up with TRBD2. V gave up 3 bases and J gave up 7 bases; unmatched junction bases: 5. The CDR3 extends over 15 amino acids. Germline V gene data show CDR1 as SEHNR and CDR2 as FQNEAQ (reference sequence). The CDR3 coding sequence is TGTGCCAGCAGCTTTAGTGCTAGCGGGAGGAATGAGCAGTTCTTC. The encoded protein is CASSFSASGRNEQFF.